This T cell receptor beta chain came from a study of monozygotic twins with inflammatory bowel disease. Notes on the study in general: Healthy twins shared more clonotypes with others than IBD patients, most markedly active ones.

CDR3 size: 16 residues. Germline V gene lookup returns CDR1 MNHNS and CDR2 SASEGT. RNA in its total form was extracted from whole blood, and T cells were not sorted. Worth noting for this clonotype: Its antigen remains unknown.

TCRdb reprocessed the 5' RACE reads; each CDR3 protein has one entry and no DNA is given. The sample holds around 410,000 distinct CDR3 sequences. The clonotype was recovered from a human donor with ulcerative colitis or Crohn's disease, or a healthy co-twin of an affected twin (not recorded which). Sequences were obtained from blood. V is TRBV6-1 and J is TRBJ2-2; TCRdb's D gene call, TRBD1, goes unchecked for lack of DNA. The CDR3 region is CASSRGDRGLVGELFF.